Listed here is a single TCR beta chain. What it binds is not known. The data were obtained in a study of cytomegalovirus exposure and HLA in healthy donors. Study-wide results and caveats: Earlier findings revealed that most TCR beta V segments proved productive either about 87% or about 30% of the time.

Primers for the PCR totalled 60 Vbeta and 13 Jbeta. TCRdb's copy holds only in-frame clones and misses some; the assay was immunoSEQ multiplex PCR. The sample has over 90,000 clones; 65% to 85% are singletons. With V trimmed by 8 bases and J by 8 bases, 17 bases remained unmatched. The V gene's germline CDR1 is SNHLY and CDR2 FYNNEI. This CDR3 has 16 amino acids. The sample consisted of PBMCs. This TCR was sampled from a woman aged 65 to 85 in good health and CMV-seropositive. This chain connects TRBV2 to TRBJ1-4, with TRBD1 matching 7 bases. The chain's CDR3 is CASRYRGAGLGEKLFF. In DNA form, the CDR3 reads TGTGCCAGCCGATACAGGGGCGCCGGGCTCGGGGAAAAACTGTTTTTT.